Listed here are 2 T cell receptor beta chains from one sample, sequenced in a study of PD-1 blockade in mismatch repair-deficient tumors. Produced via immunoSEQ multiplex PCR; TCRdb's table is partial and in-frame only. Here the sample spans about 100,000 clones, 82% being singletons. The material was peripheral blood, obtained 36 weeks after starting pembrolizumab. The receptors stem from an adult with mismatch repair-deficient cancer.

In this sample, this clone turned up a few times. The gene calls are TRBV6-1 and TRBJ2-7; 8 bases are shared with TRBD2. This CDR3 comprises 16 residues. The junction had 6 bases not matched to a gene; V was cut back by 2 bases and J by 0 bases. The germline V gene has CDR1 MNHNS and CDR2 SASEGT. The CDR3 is CASSEPGGTSSYEQYF. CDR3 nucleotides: TGTGCCAGCAGTGAACCGGGGGGGACCAGCTCCTACGAGCAGTACTTC.

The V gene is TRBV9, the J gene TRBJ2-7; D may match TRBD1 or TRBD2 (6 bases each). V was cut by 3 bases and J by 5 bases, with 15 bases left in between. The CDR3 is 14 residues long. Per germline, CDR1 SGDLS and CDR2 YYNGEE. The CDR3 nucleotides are TGTGCCAGCAGCGGAAGGGGGGCAAGGGACGAGCAGTACTTC. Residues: CASSGRGARDEQYF. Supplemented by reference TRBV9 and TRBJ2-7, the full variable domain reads DSGVTQTPKHLITATGQRVTLRCSPRSGDLSVYWYQQSLDQGLQFLIQYYNGEERAKGNILERFSAQQFPDLHSELNLSSLELGDSALYFCASSGRGARDEQYFGPGTRLTVT.